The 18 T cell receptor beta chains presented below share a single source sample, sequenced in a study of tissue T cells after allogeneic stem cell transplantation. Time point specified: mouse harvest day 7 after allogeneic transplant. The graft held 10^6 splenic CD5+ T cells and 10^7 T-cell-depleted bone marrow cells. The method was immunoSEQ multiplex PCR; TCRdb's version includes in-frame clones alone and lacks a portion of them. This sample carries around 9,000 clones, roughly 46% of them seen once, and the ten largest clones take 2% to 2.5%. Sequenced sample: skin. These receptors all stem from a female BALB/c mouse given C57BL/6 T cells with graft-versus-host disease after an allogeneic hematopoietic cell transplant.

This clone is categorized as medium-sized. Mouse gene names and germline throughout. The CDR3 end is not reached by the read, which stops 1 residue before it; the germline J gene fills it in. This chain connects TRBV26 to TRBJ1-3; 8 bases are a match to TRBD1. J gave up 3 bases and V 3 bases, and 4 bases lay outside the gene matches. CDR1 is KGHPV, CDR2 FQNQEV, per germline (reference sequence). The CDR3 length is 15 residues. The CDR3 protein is CASSLWTGSGNTLYF. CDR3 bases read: TGTGCCAGCAGTCTTTGGACAGGGAGTGGAAATACGCTCTAT.

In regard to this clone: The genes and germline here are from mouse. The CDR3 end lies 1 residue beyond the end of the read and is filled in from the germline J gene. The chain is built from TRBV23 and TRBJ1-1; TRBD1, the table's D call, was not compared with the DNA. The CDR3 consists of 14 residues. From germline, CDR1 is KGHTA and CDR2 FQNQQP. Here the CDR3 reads CSSSRGQANTEVFF. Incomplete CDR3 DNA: TGCTCCAGCAGTCGGGGACAAGCAAACACAGAAGTCTTC.

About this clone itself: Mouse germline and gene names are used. The sequenced part of the CDR3 DNA is TGTGCCAGCAGTCTGAGTGGGTCCTATGAACAGTAC. Protein: CASSLSGSYEQY. The entire CDR3 reads CASSLSGSYEQYF. The V gene is TRBV26, the J gene TRBJ2-7, with no clear D. The read gets to within 1 residue of the CDR3 end, and the germline J gene fills in the rest. CDR1 and CDR2 (germline): KGHPV, FQNQEV (reference sequence). The CDR3 contains 13 residues. V dropped 2 bases and J dropped 1 base, with 6 bases sitting between them.

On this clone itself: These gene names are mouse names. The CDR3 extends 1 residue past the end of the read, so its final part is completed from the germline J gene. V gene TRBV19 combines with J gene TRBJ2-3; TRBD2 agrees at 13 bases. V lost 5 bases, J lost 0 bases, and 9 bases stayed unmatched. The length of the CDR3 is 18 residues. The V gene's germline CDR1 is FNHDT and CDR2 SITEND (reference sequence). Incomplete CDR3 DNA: TGTGCCAGCAGACCGGGACTGGGGGGGGCCGAAAGTGCAGAAACGCTGTAT. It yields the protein CASRPGLGGAESAETLY. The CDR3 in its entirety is CASRPGLGGAESAETLYF. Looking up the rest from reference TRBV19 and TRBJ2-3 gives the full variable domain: GGIITQTPKFLIGQEGQKLTLKCQQNFNHDTMYWYRQDSGKGLRLIYYSITENDLQKGDLSEGYDASREKKSSFSLTVTSAQKNEMAVFLCASRPGLGGAESAETLYFGSGTRLTVL.

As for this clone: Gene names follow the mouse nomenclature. The DNA read from the CDR3 is TGTGCCAGCAGTCTGACAGGGGGCGGCGAAAGATTATTT. Translating it yields CASSLTGGGERLF. The full-length CDR3 reads as CASSLTGGGERLFF. The chain joins TRBV26 to TRBJ1-4; 9 bases fit TRBD1. The read comes to an end 1 residue before the CDR3 does, leaving the germline J gene to fill in the end. Germline V CDR1 and CDR2: KGHPV, FQNQEV (reference sequence). This CDR3 region has 14 residues. V lost 2 bases, J lost 7 bases, and 2 bases stayed unmatched.

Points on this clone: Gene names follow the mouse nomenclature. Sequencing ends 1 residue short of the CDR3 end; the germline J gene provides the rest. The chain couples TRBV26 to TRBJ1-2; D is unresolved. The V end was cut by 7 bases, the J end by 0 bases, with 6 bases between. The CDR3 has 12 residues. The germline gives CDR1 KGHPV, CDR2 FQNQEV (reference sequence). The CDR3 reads CASTGANSDYTF. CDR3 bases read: TGTGCCAGCACCGGGGCAAACTCCGACTACACC. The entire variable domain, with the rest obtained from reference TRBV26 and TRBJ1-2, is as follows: NSKVIQTPRYLVKGQGQKAKMRCIPEKGHPVVFWYQQNKNNEFKFLINFQNQEVLQQIDMTEKRFSAECPSNSPCSLEIQSSEAGDSALYLCASTGANSDYTFGSGTRLLVI.

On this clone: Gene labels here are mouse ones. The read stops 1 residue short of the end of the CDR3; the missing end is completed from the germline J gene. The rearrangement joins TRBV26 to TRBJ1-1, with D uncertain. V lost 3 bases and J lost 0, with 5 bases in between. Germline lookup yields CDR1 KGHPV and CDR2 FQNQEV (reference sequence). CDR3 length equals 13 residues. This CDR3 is CASSLSANTEVFF. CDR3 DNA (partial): TGTGCCAGCAGTCTCAGTGCAAACACAGAAGTCTTC.

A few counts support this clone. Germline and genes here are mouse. CDR3 amino acids: CASGDPDRRNTLYF. The sequenced part of the CDR3 DNA is TGTGCCAGCGGTGATCCCGACAGGAGAAATACGCTCTAT. The rearrangement links TRBV13-2 to TRBJ1-3; D may be TRBD1 (6 bases). The missing CDR3 end, 1 residue past where the read stops, is filled in from the germline J gene. The CDR3 is 14 residues long. Germline CDR1 reads NNHNN; CDR2 reads SYGAGS (reference sequence). V lost 1 base and J lost 5, with 10 bases in between.

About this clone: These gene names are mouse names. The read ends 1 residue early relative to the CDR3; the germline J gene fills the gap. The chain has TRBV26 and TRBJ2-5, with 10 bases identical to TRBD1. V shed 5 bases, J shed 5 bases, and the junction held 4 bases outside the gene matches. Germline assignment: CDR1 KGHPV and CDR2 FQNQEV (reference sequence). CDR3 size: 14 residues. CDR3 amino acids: CASSAGQGRDTQYF. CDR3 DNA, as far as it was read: TGTGCCAGCAGTGCGGGACAGGGGAGAGACACCCAGTAC.

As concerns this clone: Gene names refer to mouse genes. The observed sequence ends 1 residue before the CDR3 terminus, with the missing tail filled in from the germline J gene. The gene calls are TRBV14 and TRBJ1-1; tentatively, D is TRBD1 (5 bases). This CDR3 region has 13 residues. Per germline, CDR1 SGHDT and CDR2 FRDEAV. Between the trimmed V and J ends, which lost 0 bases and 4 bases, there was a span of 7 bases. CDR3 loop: CASSFSRATEVFF. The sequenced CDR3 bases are TGTGCCAGCAGTTTCTCCAGGGCCACAGAAGTCTTC.

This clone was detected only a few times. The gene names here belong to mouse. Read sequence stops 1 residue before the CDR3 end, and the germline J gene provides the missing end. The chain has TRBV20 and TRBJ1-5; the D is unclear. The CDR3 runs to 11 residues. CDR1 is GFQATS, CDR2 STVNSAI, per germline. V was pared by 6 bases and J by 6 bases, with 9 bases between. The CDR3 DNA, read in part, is TGTGGTGCAAAGGGTCGCCAGGCTCCGCTT. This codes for CGAKGRQAPL. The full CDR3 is CGAKGRQAPLF.

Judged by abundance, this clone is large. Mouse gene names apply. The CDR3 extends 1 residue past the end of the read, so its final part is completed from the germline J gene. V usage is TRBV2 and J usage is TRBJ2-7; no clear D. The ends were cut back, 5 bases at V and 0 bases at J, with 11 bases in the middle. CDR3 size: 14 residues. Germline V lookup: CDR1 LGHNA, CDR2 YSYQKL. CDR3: CASSIRGSSYEQYF. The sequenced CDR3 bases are TGTGCCAGCAGCATCCGGGGTAGCTCCTATGAACAGTAC.

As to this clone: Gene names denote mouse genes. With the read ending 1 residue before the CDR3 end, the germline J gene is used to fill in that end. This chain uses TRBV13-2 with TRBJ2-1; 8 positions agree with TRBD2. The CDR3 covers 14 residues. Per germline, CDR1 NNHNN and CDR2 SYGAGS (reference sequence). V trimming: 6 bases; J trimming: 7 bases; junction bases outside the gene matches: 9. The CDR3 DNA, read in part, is TGTGCCAGCGCGGACGGGGGGGGCGGGGCTGAGCAGTTC. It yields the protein CASADGGGGAEQF. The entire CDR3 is CASADGGGGAEQFF.

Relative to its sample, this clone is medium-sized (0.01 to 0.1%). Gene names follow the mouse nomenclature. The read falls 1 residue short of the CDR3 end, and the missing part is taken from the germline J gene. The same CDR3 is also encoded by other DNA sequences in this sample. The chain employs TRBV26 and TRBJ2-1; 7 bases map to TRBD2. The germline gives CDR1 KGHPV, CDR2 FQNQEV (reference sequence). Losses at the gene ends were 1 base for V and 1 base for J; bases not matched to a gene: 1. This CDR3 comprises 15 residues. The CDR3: CASSLWGGNYAEQFF. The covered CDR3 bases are TGTGCCAGCAGTCTGTGGGGGGGGAACTATGCTGAGCAGTTC.

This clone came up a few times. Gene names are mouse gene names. The sequenced part of the CDR3 DNA is TGCTCCAGCAGTCGCAGGGGGAAGGGAAACTCCGACTACACC. This codes for CSSSRRGKGNSDYT. The entire CDR3 protein reads CSSSRRGKGNSDYTF. This chain joins TRBV23 and TRBJ1-2; the tabulated D call, TRBD1, remains unverified against the DNA. The CDR3 extends 1 residue past the end of the read, so its final part is completed from the germline J gene. Germline CDR1 and CDR2: KGHTA and FQNQQP. The length of the CDR3 is 15 residues.

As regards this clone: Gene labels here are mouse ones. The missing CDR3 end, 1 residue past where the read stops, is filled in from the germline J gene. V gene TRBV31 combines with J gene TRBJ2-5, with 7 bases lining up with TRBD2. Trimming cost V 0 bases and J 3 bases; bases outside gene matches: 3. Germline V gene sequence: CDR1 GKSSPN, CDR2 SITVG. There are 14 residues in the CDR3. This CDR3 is CAWSLGWGQDTQYF. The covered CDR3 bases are TGTGCCTGGAGTCTAGGCTGGGGGCAAGACACCCAGTAC.

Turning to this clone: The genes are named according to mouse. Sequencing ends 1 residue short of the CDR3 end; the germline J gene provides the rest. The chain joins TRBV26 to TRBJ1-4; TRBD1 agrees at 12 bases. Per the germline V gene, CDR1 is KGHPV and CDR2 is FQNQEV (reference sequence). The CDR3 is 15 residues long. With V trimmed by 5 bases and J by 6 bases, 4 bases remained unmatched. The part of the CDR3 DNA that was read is TGTGCCAGCAGTACCGGGACAGGGGGCGACGAAAGATTATTT. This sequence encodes CASSTGTGGDERLF. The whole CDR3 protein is CASSTGTGGDERLFF.

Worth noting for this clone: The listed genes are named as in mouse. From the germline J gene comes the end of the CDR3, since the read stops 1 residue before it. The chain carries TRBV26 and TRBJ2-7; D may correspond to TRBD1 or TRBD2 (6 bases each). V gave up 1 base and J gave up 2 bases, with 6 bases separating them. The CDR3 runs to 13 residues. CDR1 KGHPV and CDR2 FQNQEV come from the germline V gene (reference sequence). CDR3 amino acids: CASSLWGPYEQYF. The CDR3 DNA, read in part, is TGTGCCAGCAGTCTGTGGGGGCCCTATGAACAGTAC.